A single T cell receptor (beta chain) is shown here with its context. The antigen is undetermined. The method was immunoSEQ multiplex PCR; TCRdb's version includes in-frame clones alone and lacks a portion of them. The table has 350,000 to 400,000 clones, 88% seen once; the top ten hold 3.5%. Treatment indicated: roughly 19 received Ad26.COV2.S at low or high dose, single or two shots; a few received placebo; per-sample allocation not given. Vaccine and placebo recipients were sampled on day 63 after the first injection. With V trimmed by 5 bases and J by 8 bases, 12 bases remained unmatched. The V gene's germline CDR1 is SEHNR and CDR2 FQNEAQ (reference sequence). This CDR3 is 15 amino acids long. These data originate in a study of Ad26.COV2.S vaccination and SARS-CoV-2 variants. Across the study: The donor participated in the COV1001 trial, in its Ad26.COV2.S arm. Regarding the study as a whole: There was reportedly substantial breadth in spike-specific CD8+ and CD4+ T cell responses after vaccination.

The TCR comes from a person aged 18-65 years who received the Ad26.COV2.S COVID-19 vaccine or a placebo. This chain uses TRBV7-9 with TRBJ2-1; 7 positions match TRBD1. Source: peripheral blood, taken in a trial of Ad26.COV2.S vaccine versus placebo. This chain's CDR3 is CASSPRQGVGDEQFF. CDR3 nucleotide sequence: TGTGCCAGCAGCCCCCGACAGGGTGTAGGCGATGAGCAGTTCTTC. Combining the CDR3 with reference TRBV7-9 and TRBJ2-1 gives the whole variable domain DTGVSQNPRHKITKRGQNVTFRCDPISEHNRLYWYRQTLGQGPEFLTYFQNEAQLEKSRLLSDRFSAERPKGSFSTLEIQRTEQGDSAMYLCASSPRQGVGDEQFFGPGTRLTVL.